This passage covers 31 T cell receptor beta chains from one sample sequenced in a study of T-cell memory formation after mild COVID-19 (dated by TCRdb to the early 2020s). The protocol used for the library was 5' RACE. Sequencing instrument: Illumina NovaSeq 6000. TCRdb reprocessed the public reads (quality trimming at Q25 with fastp, clone calling with MiXCR) and kept in-frame beta chains. Each entry is one CDR3 protein sequence, shown with its most common DNA and genes. Across this sample there are about 400,000 distinct CDR3 sequences, with 23% seen only once. Around 14% of the sample is taken by the ten largest. Input material: PBMCs or a T cell subset sorted from them (not recorded which). Source of these receptors: an adult woman who had mild COVID-19 (a few samples of this study predate the infection). The sample titles of this study are shuffled in the database, so cell type and time point are left out; the donor was told from shared clones.

This clonotype appeared a few times. The chain links TRBV5-5 to TRBJ2-1; the match to TRBD2 covers 16 bases. V was clipped by 0 bases and J by 6 bases; unmatched bases: 12. The germline V gene encodes CDR1 SGHKS and CDR2 YYEKEE (reference sequence). The CDR3 is 20 residues long. CDR3 DNA sequence: TGTGCCAGCAGCTTGGCTTGGGGGACTAGCGGGAGGGCCTCGTTCAATGAGCAGTTCTTC. Residues: CASSLAWGTSGRASFNEQFF. Full variable domain (rest looked up from reference TRBV5-5 and TRBJ2-1): DAGVTQSPTHLIKTRGQQVTLRCSPISGHKSVSWYQQVLGQGPQFIFQYYEKEERGRGNFPDRFSARQFPNYSSELNVNALLLGDSALYLCASSLAWGTSGRASFNEQFFGPGTRLTVL.

CDR3 nucleotides: TGCGCCAGCAGCCAAGATCCATCAAAACAGGTACCGCAAGAGACCCAGTACTTC. Amino acids: CASSQDPSKQVPQETQYF. The rearrangement joins TRBV4-1 to TRBJ2-5, with D perhaps TRBD1 (5 bases). V lost 0 bases and J 2 bases, leaving 19 bases between the germline ends. Per germline, CDR1 MGHRA and CDR2 YSYEKL. The CDR3 has 18 residues.

The gene calls are TRBV11-2 and TRBJ2-1; 9 bases map to TRBD2. Germline CDR1 and CDR2: SGHAT and FQNNGV. The CDR3 spans 16 residues. Trimming cost V 0 bases and J 7 bases; bases outside gene matches: 7. Here the CDR3 reads CASSLERGRAQNEQFF. In DNA, the CDR3 is TGTGCCAGCAGCTTAGAACGCGGGAGGGCCCAAAATGAGCAGTTCTTC.

V usage is TRBV7-9 and J usage is TRBJ2-5, with a possible D match to TRBD2 (5 bases). The CDR3 is 12 amino acids. V lost 11 bases, J lost 4 bases, and 14 bases lay in between. Germline V gene sequence: CDR1 SEHNR, CDR2 FQNEAQ (reference sequence). The CDR3 nucleotides read TGTGCCGGCTCGGGGTTCCTAGAGACCCAGTACTTC. Protein sequence: CAGSGFLETQYF.

This clonotype was seen a handful of times. The chain has TRBV9 and TRBJ1-4; 8 bases are shared with TRBD1. Germline assignment: CDR1 SGDLS and CDR2 YYNGEE. With 0 bases clipped from V and 7 bases from J, the junction kept 2 bases outside the gene matches. The length of the CDR3 is 14 residues. CDR3 amino acids: CASSVGQGSEKLFF. In DNA, the CDR3 is TGTGCCAGCAGCGTAGGACAGGGGTCTGAAAAACTGTTTTTT.

V usage is TRBV7-2 and J usage is TRBJ2-1; 11 bases fit TRBD2. Germline V gives CDR1 SGHTA, CDR2 FQGNSA. This CDR3 comprises 17 residues. The ends lost 3 bases at V and 6 bases at J; junction bases unmatched: 10. The CDR3 here is CASSFRPSGRPGNEQFF. The CDR3 DNA is TGTGCCAGCAGCTTCAGGCCTAGCGGGAGGCCAGGCAATGAGCAGTTCTTC.

The chain is built from TRBV6-2 or TRBV6-3 and TRBJ2-1, with 9 bases that match TRBD2. The germline V gene has CDR1 MNHEY and CDR2 SVGEGT. CDR3 length: 16 amino acids. The V gene end was trimmed by 7 bases and the J gene end by 2 bases; junction bases not matched to a gene: 9. CDR3 sequence reads: CASNPLLAGPYNEQFF. CDR3 coding DNA: TGTGCCAGCAATCCTTTGCTAGCGGGGCCCTACAATGAGCAGTTCTTC.

The chain recombines TRBV5-1 with TRBJ1-2, with TRBD1 as a possible D gene (5 bases). This CDR3 has 13 residues. The V and J ends lost 0 bases and 8 bases respectively, with 11 bases between them. Germline CDR1 and CDR2: SGHRS and YFSETQ. The CDR3 DNA is TGCGCCAGCAGCTTGGCTGGGGCCGGGGGCTACACCTTC. As protein: CASSLAGAGGYTF.

The rearrangement links TRBV4-1 to TRBJ2-2; D not certain. Trimming pared 5 bases from V and 5 bases from J, leaving 18 bases between. In germline, CDR1 is MGHRA, CDR2 YSYEKL. The CDR3 length is 16 residues. As DNA, the CDR3 is TGCGCCAGCAGCAATGTGGGCGCACCTCGGACCGGGGAGCTGTTTTTT. Translated, it gives CASSNVGAPRTGELFF.

In its sample, this clonotype was seen a few times. The rearrangement links TRBV5-1 to TRBJ2-1; D could derive from TRBD1 or TRBD2 (5 bases each). The V and J ends lost 4 bases and 0 bases respectively, with 11 bases between them. Looked up from germline, CDR1 is SGHRS and CDR2 is YFSETQ. This CDR3 contains 15 residues. The DNA for the CDR3 is TGCGCCAGCAGCGTCGGGGCGAGCTCCTACAATGAGCAGTTCTTC. It yields the protein CASSVGASSYNEQFF.

The rearrangement uses TRBV6-5 and TRBJ1-2; D perhaps matches TRBD1 (5 bases). Trimming shortened V by 4 bases and J by 3 bases, and 9 bases separated the two germline ends. This CDR3 contains 13 residues. The germline V gene encodes CDR1 MNHEY and CDR2 SVGAGI. CDR3 in amino acids: CASSSGIDYGYTF. CDR3 sequence (DNA): TGTGCCAGCAGTTCAGGGATAGACTATGGCTACACCTTC.

The chain employs TRBV3-1 and TRBJ2-7; possibly TRBD2 for D (6 bases). The CDR3 runs to 16 residues. The V and J ends lost 4 bases and 7 bases respectively, with 23 bases between them. Germline V gives CDR1 LGHDT, CDR2 YNNKEL (reference sequence). In nucleotides, the CDR3 is TGTGCCAGCAGCCTCCCTCCAGGGCGGGGATTTGGTGAGCAGTACTTC. It translates to CASSLPPGRGFGEQYF.

V gene TRBV5-1 combines with J gene TRBJ1-2; a weak D match, TRBD1 (6 bases). CDR3 length equals 15 residues. V was shortened by 4 bases and J by 0 bases, with 13 bases between the two germline ends. The germline V gene has CDR1 SGHRS and CDR2 YFSETQ. This CDR3 is CASSPGGGSNYGYTF. CDR3 bases: TGCGCCAGCAGCCCCGGGGGGGGCTCTAACTATGGCTACACCTTC.

The chain has TRBV27 and TRBJ1-1; D may be TRBD1 (6 bases). Looked up from germline, CDR1 is MNHEY and CDR2 is SMNVEV (reference sequence). CDR3 length equals 15 residues. Between the trimmed V and J ends, which lost 6 bases and 2 bases, there was a span of 16 bases. CDR3 region: CASSETGIRNTEAFF. The CDR3 DNA sequence: TGTGCCAGCAGCGAAACAGGGATACGAAACACTGAAGCTTTCTTT.

This clonotype was counted only a few times. V and J are TRBV25-1 and TRBJ2-3, with 9 nucleotides matching TRBD2. The germline V gene encodes CDR1 MGHDK and CDR2 SYGVNS. The CDR3 has 17 residues. The junction had 11 bases not matched to a gene; V was cut back by 2 bases and J by 5 bases. This CDR3 is CASSEHGSGGEEDTQYF. The CDR3 nucleotides are TGTGCCAGCAGTGAACACGGTAGCGGGGGTGAGGAAGATACGCAGTATTTT.

J is TRBJ2-1 and V is TRBV20-1, with 12 bases aligning to TRBD2. V lost 8 bases, J lost 0 bases, and 11 bases stayed unmatched. There are 17 residues in the CDR3. Germline V lookup: CDR1 DFQATT, CDR2 SNEGSKA (reference sequence). The CDR3 DNA is TGCAGTACACATCGGACTAGCGGGATTAGCTCCTACAATGAGCAGTTCTTC. Encoded protein: CSTHRTSGISSYNEQFF.

The chain has TRBV28 and TRBJ2-1; 8 bases map to TRBD2. Looked up from germline, CDR1 is MDHEN and CDR2 is SYDVKM. The ends lost 4 bases at V and 5 bases at J; junction bases unmatched: 1. The CDR3 sequence is 13 residues long. The CDR3 protein is CASSSLADNEQFF. CDR3 DNA sequence: TGTGCCAGCAGTTCACTAGCGGACAATGAGCAGTTCTTC. Full variable domain (outside the CDR3, taken from reference TRBV28 and TRBJ2-1): DVKVTQSSRYLVKRTGEKVFLECVQDMDHENMFWYRQDPGLGLRLIYFSYDVKMKEKGDIPEGYSVSREKKERFSLILESASTNQTSMYLCASSSLADNEQFFGPGTRLTVL.

The chain employs TRBV6-5 and TRBJ2-3, with D perhaps given as TRBD1 or TRBD2 (5 bases each). CDR3 length equals 15 residues. Trimming took 10 bases from V and 2 from J, leaving 19 bases between them. Germline V gene data show CDR1 as MNHEY and CDR2 as SVGAGI. Written as DNA, the CDR3 is TGTGCCACACTGTCAGGGCGCGGGTTCACAGATACGCAGTATTTT. This sequence encodes CATLSGRGFTDTQYF.

At least ten counts were recorded for this clonotype. The rearrangement uses TRBV12-3 or TRBV12-4 and TRBJ2-1, with D unclear. CDR3 length: 15 residues. The V gene lost 6 bases and the J gene lost 0 bases, with 12 bases spanning the gap. The DNA for the CDR3 is TGTGCCAGCAGCCCATTGGGAAGCTCCTACAATGAGCAGTTCTTC. Amino acid sequence: CASSPLGSSYNEQFF.

A few counts support this clonotype. V is TRBV7-2 and J is TRBJ1-5; D ambiguous. V was shortened by 1 base and J by 3 bases, with 13 bases between the two germline ends. The CDR3 spans 16 residues. CDR1 and CDR2 (germline): SGHTA, FQGNSA. CDR3 region: CASSLGPGAPNQPQHF. The CDR3 region has the DNA TGTGCCAGCAGCTTAGGCCCAGGTGCTCCCAATCAGCCCCAGCATTTT.

This sequence joins TRBV20-1 and TRBJ2-1; D is possibly TRBD2 (6 bases). V was pared by 5 bases and J by 0 bases, with 20 bases between. Germline-derived CDR1 and CDR2 are DFQATT and SNEGSKA (reference sequence). The CDR3 covers 17 residues. This CDR3 is CSAHEPLAGSSYNEQFF. CDR3 nucleotides: TGCAGTGCTCACGAGCCCTTGGCGGGAAGCTCCTACAATGAGCAGTTCTTC.

This clonotype occurred a few times. This sequence joins TRBV5-6 and TRBJ2-1; 9 bases map to TRBD1. Germline assignment: CDR1 SGHDT and CDR2 YYEEEE. V was pared by 4 bases and J by 0 bases, with 8 bases of the junction left unmatched. The CDR3 runs to 17 residues. The CDR3 loop reads CASSELGQGVSYNEQFF. The CDR3 nucleotides read TGTGCCAGCAGCGAGCTGGGACAGGGAGTCTCCTACAATGAGCAGTTCTTC.

This clonotype was seen a few times. This chain links TRBV24-1 with TRBJ2-3; 7 bases are shared with TRBD2. With V trimmed by 1 base and J by 2 bases, 5 bases remained unmatched. This CDR3 has 16 residues. Per germline, CDR1 KGHDR and CDR2 SFDVKD. CDR3 sequence reads: CATSDFGSGFTDTQYF. CDR3 DNA: TGTGCCACCAGTGATTTTGGTAGCGGGTTCACAGATACGCAGTATTTT.

This clonotype showed up just a few times. This chain joins TRBV4-2 and TRBJ2-7; tentatively, D is TRBD2 (5 bases). The CDR3 consists of 15 residues. V was cut by 1 base and J by 2 bases, with 12 bases left in between. CDR1 and CDR2 from the germline V gene are LGHNA and YNFKEQ. This CDR3 is CASSQVTRGTYEQYF. In DNA, the CDR3 is TGTGCCAGCAGCCAAGTCACCCGGGGAACCTACGAGCAGTACTTC.

In its sample, this clonotype was seen a few times. The chain recombines TRBV20-1 with TRBJ2-3; 8 bases map to TRBD1. CDR1 is DFQATT and CDR2 is SNEGSKA in the germline V gene (reference sequence). The CDR3 is 11 amino acids. Germline trimming cut 5 bases from V and 7 bases from J; bases unmatched to any gene: 2. This CDR3 reads CSADRGYTQYF. CDR3 DNA: TGCAGTGCTGACAGGGGATATACGCAGTATTTT.

This clonotype came up a few times. The CDR3, as DNA: TGTGCCAGCAGCTCACTAGCGGGAGGGCCCTTCGTCGAGCAGTACTTC. It yields the protein CASSSLAGGPFVEQYF. The chain carries TRBV7-9 and TRBJ2-7; 13 bases map to TRBD2. The CDR3 totals 16 residues. J gave up 6 bases and V 4 bases, and 9 bases lay outside the gene matches. CDR1 and CDR2 from the germline V gene are SEHNR and FQNEAQ (reference sequence).

This clonotype was counted once. The genes are TRBV4-2 and TRBJ1-2; tentative D call: TRBD1 (6 bases). The V end was cut by 0 bases, the J end by 2 bases, with 13 bases between. This CDR3 has 16 residues. Germline V gene data show CDR1 as LGHNA and CDR2 as YNFKEQ. The CDR3 sequence: CASSQEEGEANYGYTF. The CDR3 bases are TGTGCCAGCAGCCAAGAAGAGGGGGAGGCCAACTATGGCTACACCTTC.

The V call is TRBV9, the J call TRBJ1-1; D remains ambiguous. Germline V gene lookup returns CDR1 SGDLS and CDR2 YYNGEE. The CDR3 is made up of 15 amino acids. V lost 0 bases and J lost 0, with 9 bases in between. In DNA form, the CDR3 reads TGTGCCAGCAGCGTAGTCGTGGGAATGAACACTGAAGCTTTCTTT. This encodes CASSVVVGMNTEAFF.

V is TRBV4-1 and J is TRBJ2-7; a possible D gene is TRBD2 (6 bases). There are 14 residues in the CDR3. Looked up from germline, CDR1 is MGHRA and CDR2 is YSYEKL. Between the trimmed V and J ends, which lost 2 bases and 2 bases, there was a span of 10 bases. The CDR3 nucleotides are TGCGCCAGCAGCCAATGGGGCGGGACCTACGAGCAGTACTTC. This codes for CASSQWGGTYEQYF.

This clonotype showed up just a few times. V usage is TRBV5-1 and J usage is TRBJ2-7; 9 nucleotides align to TRBD1. Germline V gene sequence: CDR1 SGHRS, CDR2 YFSETQ. J gave up 5 bases and V 2 bases, and 5 bases lay outside the gene matches. CDR3 length: 14 residues. CDR3 bases: TGCGCCAGCAGCTTCGACAGGGGGGACCACGAGCAGTACTTC. It is translated as CASSFDRGDHEQYF.

As to this clonotype: A much larger clone lies one base from this, so it may be a read error. The V and J genes are TRBV29-1 and TRBJ2-2; the D is unclear. V gave up 1 base and J gave up 4 bases, with 1 base separating them. CDR1 and CDR2 (germline): SQVTM, ANQGSEA. The CDR3 sequence is 11 residues long. This CDR3 reads CSVEGTGELFF. CDR3 DNA: TGCAGCGTTGAAGGCACCGGGGAGCTGTTTTTT.